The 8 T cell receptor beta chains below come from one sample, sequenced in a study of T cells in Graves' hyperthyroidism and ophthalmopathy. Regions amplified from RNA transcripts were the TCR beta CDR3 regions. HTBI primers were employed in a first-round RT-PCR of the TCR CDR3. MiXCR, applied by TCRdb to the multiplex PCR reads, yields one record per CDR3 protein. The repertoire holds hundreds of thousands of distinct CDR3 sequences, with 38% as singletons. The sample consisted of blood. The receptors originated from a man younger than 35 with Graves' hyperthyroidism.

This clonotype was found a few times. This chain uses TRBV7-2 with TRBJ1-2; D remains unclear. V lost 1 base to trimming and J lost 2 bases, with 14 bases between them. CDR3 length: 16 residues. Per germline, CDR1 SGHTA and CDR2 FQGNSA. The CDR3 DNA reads TGTGCCAGCAGCTTAGATACAAGGGTCAGGAACTATGGCTACACCTTC. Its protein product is CASSLDTRVRNYGYTF.

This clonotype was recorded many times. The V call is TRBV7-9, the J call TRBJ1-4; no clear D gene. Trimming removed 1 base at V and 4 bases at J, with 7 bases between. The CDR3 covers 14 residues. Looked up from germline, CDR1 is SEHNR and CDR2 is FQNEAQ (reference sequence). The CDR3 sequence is CASSLGTDNEKLFF. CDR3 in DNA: TGTGCCAGCAGCTTAGGGACGGATAATGAAAAACTGTTTTTT.

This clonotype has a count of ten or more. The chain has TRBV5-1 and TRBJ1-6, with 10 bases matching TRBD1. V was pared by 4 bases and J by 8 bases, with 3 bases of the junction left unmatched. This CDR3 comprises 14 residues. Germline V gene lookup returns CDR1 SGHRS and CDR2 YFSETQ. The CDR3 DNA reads TGCGCCAGCAGCGCCGGACAGGGGGATTCACCCCTCCACTTT. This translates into CASSAGQGDSPLHF.

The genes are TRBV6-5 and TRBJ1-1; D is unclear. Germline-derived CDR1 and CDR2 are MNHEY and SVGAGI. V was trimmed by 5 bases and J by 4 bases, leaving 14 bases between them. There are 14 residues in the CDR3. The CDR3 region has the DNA TGTGCCAGCAGTCACATCGGCGCGAGCACTGAAGCTTTCTTT. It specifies CASSHIGASTEAFF.

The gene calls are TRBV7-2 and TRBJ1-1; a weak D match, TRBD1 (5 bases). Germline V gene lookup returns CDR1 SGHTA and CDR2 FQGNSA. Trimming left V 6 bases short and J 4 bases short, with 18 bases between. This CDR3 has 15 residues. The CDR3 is CASSLMGQTLTEAFF. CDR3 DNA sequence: TGTGCCAGCAGTTTAATGGGGCAAACACTCACTGAAGCTTTCTTT.

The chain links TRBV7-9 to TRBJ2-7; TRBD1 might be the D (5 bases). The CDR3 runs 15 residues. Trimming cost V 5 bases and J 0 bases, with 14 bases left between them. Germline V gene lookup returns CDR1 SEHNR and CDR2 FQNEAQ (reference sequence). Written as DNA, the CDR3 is TGTGCCAGCAGCGCTTACTACAGGAGCTCCTACGAGCAGTACTTC. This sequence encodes CASSAYYRSSYEQYF.

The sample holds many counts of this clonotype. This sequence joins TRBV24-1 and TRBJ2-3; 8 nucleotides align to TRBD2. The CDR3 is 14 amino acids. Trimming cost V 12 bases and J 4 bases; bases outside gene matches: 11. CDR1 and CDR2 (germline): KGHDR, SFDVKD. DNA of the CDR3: TGTGCCTCGCAACCAGCGGGAGAAGCAGATACGCAGTATTTT. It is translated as CASQPAGEADTQYF.

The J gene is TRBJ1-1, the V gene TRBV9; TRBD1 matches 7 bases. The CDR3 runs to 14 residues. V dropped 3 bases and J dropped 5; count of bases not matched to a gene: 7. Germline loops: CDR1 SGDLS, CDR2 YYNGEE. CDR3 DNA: TGTGCCAGCAGCGGTCCACAGGGGAAGACTGAAGCTTTCTTT. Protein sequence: CASSGPQGKTEAFF.